These T cell receptor beta chains were read from a single sample in a study of CD8 T cells in ankylosing spondylitis. Each CDR3 protein gets one entry after TCRdb re-called the 5' RACE reads with MiXCR. The sample holds around 140,000 distinct CDR3 sequences, 15% to 20% seen once. The specimen was blood, either unsorted or a sorted T cell fraction (not recorded which). The receptor source for this set is a male donor with ankylosing spondylitis. Both conserved end residues are part of each CDR3. D genes are given only for firm matches. The size of a clone is reported for some rows only, either as once, few or many, or as a class for expanded clones.

CDR3 protein,CDR3 DNA,D gene,V gene,J gene,clone size
CASSLAPSGSGQETQYF,TGCGCCAGCAGCTTGGCGCCTAGCGGGAGCGGTCAAGAGACCCAGTACTTC,TRBD2,TRBV5-1,TRBJ2-5,few
CASSGSGSYEQYF,TGTGCCAGCAGCGGTAGCGGGAGTTACGAGCAGTACTTC,TRBD2,TRBV9,TRBJ2-7,many
CATGDRDSYEQYF,TGTGCCACCGGGGACAGGGATTCCTACGAGCAGTACTTC,TRBD1,TRBV27,TRBJ2-7,once
CASSTRTGEGNEQYF,TGCGCCAGCAGCACCCGGACAGGGGAGGGAAACGAGCAGTACTTC,TRBD1,TRBV5-1,TRBJ2-7,few
CATSRRTGSLSNQPQHF,TGTGCCACCAGCAGAAGGACAGGGAGTCTTAGCAATCAGCCCCAGCATTTT,TRBD1,TRBV15,TRBJ1-5,NA
CASSQEKGPYNEQFF,TGCGCCAGCAGCCAAGAGAAGGGTCCCTACAATGAGCAGTTCTTC,NA,TRBV4-1,TRBJ2-1,few
CASRYDSSYEQYF,TGCGCCAGCAGATATGACAGTTCCTACGAGCAGTACTTC,NA,TRBV5-1,TRBJ2-7,many
CASHSGRKETQYF,TGTGCCAGCCATAGCGGGAGAAAGGAGACCCAGTACTTC,TRBD2,TRBV11-2,TRBJ2-5,NA
CASSLYGGEKLFF,TGTGCCAGCAGTTTATACGGAGGTGAAAAACTGTTTTTT,NA,TRBV27,TRBJ1-4,many
CASSPTSGNTDTQYF,TGTGCCAGCAGTCCGACTAGCGGAAACACAGATACGCAGTATTTT,TRBD2,TRBV9,TRBJ2-3,NA
CASREHQGEYGYTF,TGTGCCAGCAGGGAACACCAGGGGGAGTATGGCTACACCTTC,TRBD1,TRBV2,TRBJ1-2,few
CSAPRGLAGRIPSTDTQYF,TGCAGTGCACCCCGAGGACTAGCGGGGCGAATCCCAAGCACAGATACGCAGTATTTT,TRBD2,TRBV20-1,TRBJ2-3,NA
CASSLTSGLFYEQYF,TGTGCCAGCAGTTTGACTAGCGGGCTTTTCTACGAGCAGTACTTC,TRBD2,TRBV6-2/TRBV6-3,TRBJ2-7,NA
CSASDRGLGYTF,TGCAGTGCCTCGGACAGGGGGCTTGGCTACACCTTC,TRBD1,TRBV20-1,TRBJ1-2,few
CASSSDSAEAFF,TGTGCCAGCAGTTCGGACAGCGCGGAAGCTTTCTTT,NA,TRBV27,TRBJ1-1,NA
CASSKPGLARQETQYF,TGTGCCAGCAGCAAACCGGGACTAGCTCGGCAAGAGACCCAGTACTTC,TRBD2,TRBV13,TRBJ2-5,NA